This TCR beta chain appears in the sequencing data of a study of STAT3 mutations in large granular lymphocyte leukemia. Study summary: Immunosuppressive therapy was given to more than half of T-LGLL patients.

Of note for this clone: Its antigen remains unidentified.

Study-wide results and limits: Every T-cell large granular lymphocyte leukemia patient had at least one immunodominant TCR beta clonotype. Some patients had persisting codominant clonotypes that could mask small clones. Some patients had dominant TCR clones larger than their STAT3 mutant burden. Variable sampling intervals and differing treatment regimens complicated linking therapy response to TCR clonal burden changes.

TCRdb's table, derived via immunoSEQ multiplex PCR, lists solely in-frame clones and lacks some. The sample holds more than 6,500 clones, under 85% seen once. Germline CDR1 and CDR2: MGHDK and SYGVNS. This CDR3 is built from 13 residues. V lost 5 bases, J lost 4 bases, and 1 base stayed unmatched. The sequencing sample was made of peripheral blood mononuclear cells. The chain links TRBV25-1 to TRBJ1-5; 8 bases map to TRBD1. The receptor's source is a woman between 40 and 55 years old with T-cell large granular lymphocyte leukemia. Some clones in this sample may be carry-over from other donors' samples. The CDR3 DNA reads TGTGCCAGCAGTACAGGGGGAAATCAGCCCCAGCATTTT. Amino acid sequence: CASSTGGNQPQHF.